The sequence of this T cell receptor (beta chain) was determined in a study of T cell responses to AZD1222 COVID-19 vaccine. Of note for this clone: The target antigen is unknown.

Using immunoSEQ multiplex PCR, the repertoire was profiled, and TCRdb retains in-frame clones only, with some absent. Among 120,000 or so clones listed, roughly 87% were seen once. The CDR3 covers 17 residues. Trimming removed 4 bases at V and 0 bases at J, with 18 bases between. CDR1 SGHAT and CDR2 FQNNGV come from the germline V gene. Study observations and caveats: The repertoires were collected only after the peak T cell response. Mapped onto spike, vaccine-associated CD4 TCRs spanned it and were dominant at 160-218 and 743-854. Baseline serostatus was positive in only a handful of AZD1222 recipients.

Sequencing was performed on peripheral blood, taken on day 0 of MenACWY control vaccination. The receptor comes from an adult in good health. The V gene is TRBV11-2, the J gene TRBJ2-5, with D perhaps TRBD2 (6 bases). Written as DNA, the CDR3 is TGTGCCAGCAGCTGGGGCGTGGGCGGGACGTACCAAGAGACCCAGTACTTC. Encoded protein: CASSWGVGGTYQETQYF.